These 5 T cell receptor beta chains came from one sample sequenced in a study of T cell repertoires in cytomegalovirus infection. Their antigen targets remain unknown. TCRdb ran MiXCR on the reads and lists one entry per CDR3 protein. This table holds some 57,000 distinct CDR3 sequences, roughly 32% found once. Source material: PBMCs, sequenced either directly or after in vitro stimulation (not recorded which). All receptors derive from a human donor in good health (CMV status not recorded). Some clones in this sample may be carry-over from other donors' samples.

The chain is built from TRBV27 and TRBJ1-3; 10 bases agree with TRBD1. Unmatched junction bases numbered 6, after V lost 4 bases and J lost 0 bases. The V gene's germline CDR1 is MNHEY and CDR2 SMNVEV (reference sequence). The CDR3 length is 17 residues. CDR3 sequence (DNA): TGTGCCAGCAGTTCCTGGACAGGGGGGAACTCTGGAAACACCATATATTTT. Its protein is CASSSWTGGNSGNTIYF.

The rearrangement joins TRBV20-1 to TRBJ2-5; D might be TRBD2 (7 bases). The CDR3 sequence is 13 residues long. Germline assignment: CDR1 DFQATT and CDR2 SNEGSKA (reference sequence). DNA for the CDR3: TGCAAACCCGGGGGAGGGGGTCGGGAGACCCAGTACTTC. This encodes CKPGGGGRETQYF.

The count of this clonotype is one. This sequence joins TRBV5-6 and TRBJ1-3; D gene uncertain. Between the trimmed V and J ends, which lost 3 bases and 4 bases, there was a span of 11 bases. This CDR3 spans 14 amino acids. The germline CDR1 and CDR2 sequences are SGHDT and YYEEEE. The CDR3 protein is CASSSAGEGNTIYF. In DNA, the CDR3 is TGTGCCAGCAGCTCTGCCGGCGAAGGAAACACCATATATTTT.

This chain joins TRBV20-1 and TRBJ1-5, with a tentative D call TRBD1 (5 bases). The germline V and J ends were trimmed by 3 bases and 3 bases, with 12 bases remaining between them. The CDR3 length is 14 residues. CDR1 and CDR2 from the germline V gene are DFQATT and SNEGSKA (reference sequence). The DNA for the CDR3 is TGCAGTGCTAGGGGGGGGGGGTACAATCAGCCCCAGCATTTT. Translation: CSARGGGYNQPQHF.

A few counts support this clonotype. The V and J genes are TRBV7-2 and TRBJ2-6; D gene unclear. CDR1 and CDR2 (germline): SGHTA, FQGNSA. Trimming removed 3 bases from V and 0 bases from J, with 6 bases in between. The length of the CDR3 is 15 residues. CDR3 nucleotides: TGTGCCAGCAGCTTTCGGTTCTCTGGGGCCAACGTCCTGACTTTC. Translation gives CASSFRFSGANVLTF. The full variable domain, completed using reference TRBV7-2 and TRBJ2-6, is GAGVSQSPSNKVTEKGKDVELRCDPISGHTALYWYRQSLGQGLEFLIYFQGNSAPDKSGLPSDRFSAERTGGSVSTLTIQRTQQEDSAVYLCASSFRFSGANVLTFGAGSRLTVL.